The clone carrying this TCR beta chain was seen ten or more times. In TCRdb, the 5' RACE reads were re-called with MiXCR into one record per CDR3 protein. The table includes 400,000 to 500,000 distinct CDR3 sequences, roughly 20% detected once. The CDR3 spans 13 residues. Germline loops: CDR1 LNHDA, CDR2 SQIVND (reference sequence). With 0 bases removed from V and 4 bases from J, the gap between germline ends came to 6 bases. This sample is part of a study of identical twins. Input material: naive T cells sorted from blood. The chain uses TRBV19 and TRBJ2-5; D is uncertain. This clonotype originated in a man aged 45 to 65 in good health. CDR3 loop: CASSIDDGETQYF. CDR3 nucleotide sequence: TGTGCCAGTAGTATAGATGATGGAGAGACCCAGTACTTC.